This T cell receptor (beta chain) originates from a study of T cells expressing NK-cell markers. About the research overall: The eight sequenced donors comprised seven who were HCMV-seropositive and one who was seronegative.

TCRdb re-analyzed the 5' RACE reads; it lists each CDR3 protein once, without DNA. The table for this sample gives about 8,000 distinct CDR3 sequences. CDR1 MNHEY and CDR2 SVGAGI come from the germline V gene. The CDR3 totals 18 residues. The clonotype was recovered from a man between 18 and 29 years old in good health. The V and J genes are TRBV6-5 and TRBJ2-1; TCRdb indicates TRBD2, and absent DNA this call remains unverified. The source material was blood T cells: a sorted CD56 or NKG2C T cell subset, CD4+ or CD8+ T cells, or bulk PBMC T cells (not recorded which). The CDR3 loop is CASSYSRGSGRAGNEQFF.